Listed below are T cell receptor beta chains from one sample, sequenced in a study of CD4+ T cells in melanoma. Profiling relied on immunoSEQ multiplex PCR, and the TCRdb table lists in-frame clones only, not all of them. The data hold some 21,000 clones, with 82% observed a single time. Sequenced material: cells from a culture (not recorded whether cultured in vitro). These receptor sequences come from a human donor with melanoma. Each CDR3 is given with its conserved first and last residue. Each record gives: clone size, V gene, J gene, D gene, CDR3 length, CDR3 protein, CDR3 DNA. A D gene is named only where the DNA matches it firmly. Expanded clones are given a class, and other clones once, few, many or no size at all.

>-|TRBV6-5|TRBJ1-6|-|14
CASRTGVGGSPLHF
TGTGCCAGCAGGACGGGGGTTGGTGGTTCACCCCTCCACTTT
>once|TRBV2|TRBJ1-1|-|14
CASSESGHYTEAFF
TGTGCCAGCAGTGAATCGGGACACTACACTGAAGCTTTCTTT
>-|TRBV5-1|TRBJ2-5|-|15
CASSLVTGARETQYF
TGCGCCAGCAGCTTGGTCACGGGGGCGCGGGAGACCCAGTACTTC
>-|TRBV29-1|TRBJ1-5|-|14
CSARVGGSNQPQHF
TGCAGCGCGAGAGTAGGGGGGAGCAATCAGCCCCAGCATTTT
>-|TRBV11-2|TRBJ2-3|-|15
CASSSYRGRGDTQYF
TGTGCCAGCAGCTCTTATCGGGGCAGAGGAGATACGCAGTATTTT
>-|TRBV9|TRBJ2-1|TRBD1|15
CASSVDATGDGEQFF
TGTGCCAGCAGCGTAGACGCGACAGGGGATGGTGAGCAGTTCTTC
>once|TRBV13|TRBJ1-1|-|12
CASSLTPTEAFF
TGTGCCAGCAGCTTAACGCCCACTGAAGCTTTCTTT
>-|TRBV5-1|TRBJ2-1|-|17
CASSLWMQEPPYNEQFF
TGCGCCAGCAGCCTTTGGATGCAGGAGCCCCCCTACAATGAGCAGTTCTTC
>few|TRBV5-1|TRBJ2-5|TRBD2|15
CASAGLAGTQETQYF
TGCGCCAGCGCGGGACTAGCGGGGACTCAAGAGACCCAGTACTTC
>-|TRBV6-1|TRBJ1-3|-|14
CASTSLRPGNTIYF
TGTGCCAGCACCAGTCTCCGTCCTGGAAACACCATATATTTT
>-|TRBV6-6|TRBJ1-1|-|12
CASSSQDTEAFF
TGTGCCAGCAGTTCGCAGGACACTGAAGCTTTCTTT
>-|TRBV21-1|TRBJ1-2|-|15
CRSTRGERDNYGYTF
TGTCGCTCGACCCGGGGAGAGAGGGATAACTATGGCTACACCTTC
>once|TRBV2|TRBJ1-2|-|13
CASRGTVSYGYTF
TGTGCCAGCAGGGGGACCGTGTCCTATGGCTACACCTTC
>-|TRBV27|TRBJ1-6|TRBD1|14
CASSRTGPVSPLHF
TGTGCCAGCAGCCGGACAGGCCCCGTTTCACCCCTCCACTTT
>-|TRBV7-8|TRBJ1-4|-|17
CASSLFFAGATNEKLFF
TGTGCCAGCAGCTTATTCTTCGCGGGGGCCACTAATGAAAAACTGTTTTTT
>few|TRBV10-2|TRBJ1-5|TRBD1|14
CASSVPGGGQPQHF
TGCGCCAGCAGTGTACCAGGGGGGGGTCAGCCCCAGCATTTT